Listed below are T cell receptor beta chains from one sample, sequenced in a study of identical twins. A single record per CDR3 protein comes from TCRdb applying MiXCR to the 5' RACE reads. The table lists hundreds of thousands of distinct CDR3 sequences, roughly an eighth of them singletons. This sample also appeared in a second study, on yellow fever vaccine responses in identical twins.

The sample taken for sequencing was PBMCs. The source is a woman younger than 30 in good health. The CDR3 runs from the conserved cysteine through the conserved F or W. Fields, in order: V gene, J gene, D gene, clone size, CDR3 protein, CDR3 DNA. A D gene is named only where the DNA matches it firmly. Not every row has a clone size; where given, it reads once, few, many or a size class.

TRBV6-5	TRBJ2-7	NA	few	CASSYLNTGASSYEQYF	TGTGCCAGCAGTTACCTTAACACAGGCGCTAGCTCCTACGAGCAGTACTTC
TRBV7-9	TRBJ2-1	NA	few	CASSLVELIQEQFF	TGTGCCAGCAGCTTAGTGGAGTTGATACAGGAGCAGTTCTTC
TRBV15	TRBJ2-3	TRBD2	NA	CATSRVGTSGDTQYF	TGTGCCACCAGCAGAGTGGGGACTAGCGGGGATACGCAGTATTTT
TRBV11-2	TRBJ2-4	TRBD1	few	CASSTTGGEDIQYF	TGTGCCAGCAGCACGACAGGGGGCGAGGACATTCAGTACTTC
TRBV12-3/TRBV12-4	TRBJ2-1	NA	few	CASSAQGIVTFF	TGTGCCAGCAGTGCTCAGGGAATTGTGACGTTCTTC
TRBV11-2	TRBJ2-2	NA	few	CASSAYPAGNTGELFF	TGTGCCAGCAGCGCCTACCCAGCAGGGAACACCGGGGAGCTTTTTTTT
TRBV15	TRBJ2-7	NA	few	CATSRDDRGYSNEQYF	TGTGCCACCAGCAGAGATGACCGAGGGTATTCCAACGAGCAGTACTTC
TRBV6-1	TRBJ1-5	NA	few	CASRETAYQPQHF	TGTGCCAGCAGAGAGACGGCCTATCAGCCCCAGCATTTT
TRBV7-6	TRBJ2-2	NA	NA	CASYPSPDDQIRHSTGELFF	TGTGCCAGCTACCCCAGCCCTGATGATCAGATCCGGCATAGCACCGGGGAGCTGTTTTTT
TRBV2	TRBJ1-2	NA	many	CASRGDYGYTF	TGTGCCAGCCGGGGCGACTATGGCTACACCTTC
TRBV20-1	TRBJ2-3	TRBD2	few	CSASEYAENTGGPSTDTQYF	TGCAGTGCTAGTGAGTACGCCGAGAATACGGGAGGCCCAAGCACAGATACGCAGTATTTT
TRBV2	TRBJ2-3	TRBD1	NA	CASSPQGTALATSTDTQYF	TGTGCCAGCAGTCCACAAGGGACAGCCCTAGCAACTAGCACAGATACGCAGTATTTT
TRBV20-1	TRBJ2-5	NA	once	CSARQVETQYF	TGCAGTGCTCGACAAGTAGAGACCCAGTACTTC
TRBV29-1	TRBJ2-5	NA	many	CSVLGGVQETQYF	TGCAGCGTTCTCGGGGGAGTACAAGAGACCCAGTACTTC
TRBV9	TRBJ2-3	TRBD2	many	CASSVASGSSDTQYF	TGTGCCAGCAGCGTAGCTAGCGGGAGCTCAGATACGCAGTATTTT
TRBV5-1	TRBJ2-7	TRBD1	many	CASSLRDRGSYEQYF	TGTGCCAGCAGCTTAAGGGACAGGGGGTCCTACGAGCAGTACTTC
TRBV11-2	TRBJ2-1	TRBD2	NA	CASSFPRGSGRYNEQFF	TGTGCCAGCAGCTTTCCCCGGGGTAGCGGGAGGTACAATGAGCAGTTCTTC
TRBV7-9	TRBJ2-5	TRBD2	NA	CASRLAGVFETQYF	TGTGCCAGCAGGCTAGCGGGAGTTTTCGAGACCCAGTACTTC
TRBV27	TRBJ1-6	NA	few	CASRGGTLNSPLHF	TGTGCCAGCAGGGGCGGGACTCTAAATTCACCCCTCCACTTT
TRBV18	TRBJ2-7	TRBD2	NA	CASSYERSGRLSSYEQYF	TGTGCCAGCTCTTACGAACGTAGCGGGAGGCTTAGCTCCTACGAGCAGTACTTC
TRBV27	TRBJ2-7	NA	NA	CASSPAGVPLEQYF	TGTGCCAGCAGCCCCGCAGGGGTACCCTTGGAGCAGTACTTC
TRBV2	TRBJ2-2	TRBD1	few	CASSVGTGTYTGELFF	TGTGCCAGCAGTGTAGGGACAGGGACTTACACCGGGGAGCTGTTTTTT
TRBV4-2	TRBJ2-1	NA	many	CASSQDRYFYNEQFF	TGTGCCAGCAGCCAAGATCGGTACTTTTACAATGAGCAGTTCTTC
TRBV29-1	TRBJ2-7	NA	NA	CSVSLWDGSYEQYF	TGCAGCGTTTCCCTCTGGGACGGCTCCTACGAGCAGTACTTC
TRBV5-1	TRBJ2-7	NA	few	CASRLESGYEQYF	TGCGCCAGCAGACTGGAGTCCGGCTACGAGCAGTACTTC